Listed here is a single TCR beta chain. Its antigen remains unidentified. These data are taken from a study of OX40 agonist ivuxolimab in advanced cancers. As for the study in general: Allowance was made for prior anti-PD-1, anti-PD-L1 or anti-CTLA-4 therapy, and about 40% had some. Three patients responded partially, comprising one with hepatocellular carcinoma and two with cutaneous melanoma.

Study findings and constraints: Dosing at 0.1 to 3.0 mg/kg was accompanied by clonal expansion of CD4+ and CD8+ blood T cells by week 6. Fewer expanded clones were found on average in CD4+ than in CD8+ T cells.

Profiled with immunoSEQ multiplex PCR; TCRdb holds only in-frame clones, not every one. The sample lists about 60,000 clones; more than 80% were seen once. Between the trimmed V and J ends, which lost 4 bases and 8 bases, there was a span of 22 bases. Looked up from germline, CDR1 is SGHNT and CDR2 is YYREEE (reference sequence). The CDR3 has 16 residues. Specimen: CD4+ or CD8+ T cells sorted from blood, collected in a trial of the OX40 agonist ivuxolimab. The clonotype was recovered from an adult with an advanced solid tumor such as melanoma, head and neck, liver or kidney cancer. The chain carries TRBV5-4 and TRBJ2-1, with D possibly being TRBD2 (6 bases). CDR3 loop: CASSPGGLGAGDEQFF. DNA for the CDR3: TGTGCCAGCAGCCCAGGAGGGCTAGGGGCCGGGGATGAGCAGTTCTTC.